This TCR beta chain was obtained from a study of CD8+CD57+ T cells in acquired aplastic anemia. The authors sequenced patients whose flow cytometry had shown CD8+CD57+ cell expansion. This clonotype was seen many times. The germline V gene has CDR1 SGHDN and CDR2 FVKESK. V was trimmed by 2 bases and J by 4 bases, leaving 14 bases between them. The CDR3 has 16 amino acids. Genomic DNA was employed as the template in profiling TCR beta VDJ and CDR3. In TCRdb, the reads were re-called with MiXCR into one record per CDR3 protein. The table lists 120,000 or so distinct CDR3 sequences, over 30% of them singletons.

Sequencing input: sorted CD4+, CD8+, or CD8+CD57+ T cells (not recorded which) from PBMCs. The chain couples TRBV14 to TRBJ2-2, with D perhaps matching TRBD1 or TRBD2 (5 bases each). This TCR was sampled from a human donor with aplastic anemia. As DNA, the CDR3 is TGTGCCAGCAGCCAATATCCATCTGGGGGCACCGGGGAGCTGTTTTTT. Protein sequence: CASSQYPSGGTGELFF. The full variable domain, its missing parts supplied by reference TRBV14 and TRBJ2-2, is EAGVTQFPSHSVIEKGQTVTLRCDPISGHDNLYWYRRVMGKEIKFLLHFVKESKQDESGMPNNRFLAERTGGTYSTLKVQPAELEDSGVYFCASSQYPSGGTGELFFGEGSRLTVL.